This is a list of T cell receptor beta chains from one sample in a study of cytomegalovirus exposure and HLA in healthy donors. Method: immunoSEQ multiplex PCR; TCRdb's copy keeps in-frame clones and lacks some. Of under 200,000 clones listed, about 78% are singletons. What was sequenced was PBMCs. All receptors come from a man aged 40-50 years in good health and CMV-seronegative. Each CDR3 is given with its conserved first and last residue. A D gene is named only where the DNA matches it firmly. Clone sizes are given selectively: once, few, many, or a class where the clone is expanded.

>TRBJ1-1|NA|TRBD1|TRBV7-9
TGTTCCAGCAGCTTACGGGACAGGGAGGCTTTCTTT
CSSSLRDREAFF
>TRBJ1-1|NA|NA|TRBV7-8
TGTGCCAGCAGATCACACCCCAGGGACACTGAAGCTTTCTTT
CASRSHPRDTEAFF
>TRBJ1-5|NA|NA|TRBV7-9
TGTGCCAGCAGCCCGGGGGATTTTCCAGGGAGCAATCAGCCCCAGCATTTT
CASSPGDFPGSNQPQHF
>TRBJ2-7|NA|NA|TRBV18
TGTGCCAGCTCGCGAACCCAATCCCCGGGTAGGGAGATCTACGAGCAGTACTTC
CASSRTQSPGREIYEQYF
>TRBJ2-3|NA|TRBD2|TRBV6-4
TGTGCCAGCAGTGAGCGGGAGCGCGCCGGGGCAGATACGCAGTATTTT
CASSERERAGADTQYF
>TRBJ1-6|NA|NA|TRBV9
TGTGCCAGCAGCGAATACAGGGCGAATTCACCCCTCCACTTT
CASSEYRANSPLHF
>TRBJ1-2|NA|NA|TRBV19
TGTGCCAGTAGTCAGGGAACAACGACCTATGGCTACACCTTC
CASSQGTTTYGYTF
>TRBJ1-5|NA|NA|TRBV15
TGTGCCACCAGCAGAGATCCAGCGTATAGCAATCAGCCCCAGCATTTT
CATSRDPAYSNQPQHF
>TRBJ2-2|NA|TRBD1|TRBV18
TGTGCCAGCTCACTGGCCGGGACAGGGGGCCTCACCGGGGAGCTGTTTTTT
CASSLAGTGGLTGELFF
>TRBJ2-2|NA|NA|TRBV10-3
TGTGCCATCGAGCCCGAACAGGGGAACACCGGGGAGCTGTTTTTT
CAIEPEQGNTGELFF
>TRBJ1-2|NA|NA|TRBV7-9
TGTGCCAGCAGCTTCACAGACAATCTTCATGGCTACACCTTC
CASSFTDNLHGYTF
>TRBJ1-4|once|TRBD1|TRBV2
TGTGCCAGCGGGGACAGGAAGGTTGTGGGTGAAAAACTGTTTTTT
CASGDRKVVGEKLFF
>TRBJ2-7|NA|NA|TRBV5-1
TGCGCCAGCAGCTTGGACTATACAGGGTACTACGAGCAGTACTTC
CASSLDYTGYYEQYF
>TRBJ1-5|NA|TRBD1|TRBV27
TGTGCCGGACAGGGAAGGGGCAATCAGCCCCAGCATTTT
CAGQGRGNQPQHF
>TRBJ1-1|NA|TRBD1|TRBV9
TGTGCCAGCAGCGCTCGGACAGGAGTAACTGAAGCTTTCTTT
CASSARTGVTEAFF
>TRBJ1-1|NA|NA|TRBV7-9
TGTGCCAGCAGCTTAGCGGGGCTGGGGGGGGAGGCTTTCTTT
CASSLAGLGGEAFF
>TRBJ1-1|few|TRBD1|TRBV7-8
TGTGCCAGCAGCTTCGAGGACAGGGGGCAGGGAGACACTGAAGCTTTCTTT
CASSFEDRGQGDTEAFF
>TRBJ1-1|NA|NA|TRBV5-1
TGCGCCAGCAGCCCGGTTTTGAACACTGAAGCTTTCTTT
CASSPVLNTEAFF
>TRBJ2-6|NA|TRBD1|TRBV19
TGTGCCAGTAACCGACAGGGGGCACATAGTGGGGCCAACGTCCTGACTTTC
CASNRQGAHSGANVLTF
>TRBJ1-4|NA|NA|TRBV6-1
TGTGCCAGCAGATCTTACACTGAAAAACTGTTTTTT
CASRSYTEKLFF
>TRBJ1-3|NA|NA|TRBV5-6
TGTGCCAGCAGCTTGGCCGGGGTAGGAAACACCATATATTTT
CASSLAGVGNTIYF
>TRBJ2-7|NA|NA|TRBV5-5
TGTGCCAGCAGCCCAGATACAGGAGCATCCTACGAGCAGTACTTC
CASSPDTGASYEQYF
>TRBJ2-2|NA|TRBD2|TRBV5-1
TGCGCCAGCACCGCGACCCCCGGGACTAGCGGCACCGGGGAGCTGTTTTTT
CASTATPGTSGTGELFF
>TRBJ1-1|NA|TRBD1|TRBV5-1
TGCGCCAGCAGCGCCAATCCGGGACAGGGCGCTTTCTTT
CASSANPGQGAFF
>TRBJ1-1|NA|NA|TRBV6-6
TGTGCCAGCAGTCTCGTAGATATGAACACTGAAGCTTTCTTT
CASSLVDMNTEAFF
>TRBJ2-7|once|TRBD1|TRBV4-1
TGCGCCAGCAGCCAGCCAGGACAGGGGGAGTACGAGCAGTACTTC
CASSQPGQGEYEQYF
>TRBJ1-4|NA|TRBD1|TRBV19
TGTGCCAGTAGTGCCGGGACAGTTGATGAAAAACTGTTTTTT
CASSAGTVDEKLFF
>TRBJ2-7|NA|NA|TRBV7-8
TGTGCCAGCAGCGCCGGAGGGGTACTCGAAATACCCTACGAGCAGTACTTC
CASSAGGVLEIPYEQYF
>TRBJ2-1|NA|NA|TRBV7-8
TGTGCCAGCAGCCCCTTGGGGGCGGTTGGCGATGAGCAGTTCTTC
CASSPLGAVGDEQFF
>TRBJ2-5|NA|TRBD1|TRBV23-1
TGCGCCAGCAGGCCGACAGGGGGCAAAGAGACCCAGTACTTC
CASRPTGGKETQYF
>TRBJ2-6|few|TRBD1|TRBV5-5
TGTGCCAGCAGCCCAGGACAGGGGGTTGCCTCTGGGGCCAACGTCCTGACTTTC
CASSPGQGVASGANVLTF
>TRBJ2-7|NA|NA|TRBV6-5
TGTGCCAGCACCTCCGGACTCACGAACGGCTACGAGCAGTACTTC
CASTSGLTNGYEQYF
>TRBJ1-2|NA|NA|TRBV29-1
TGCAGCGTTGAAAGGTCAGGGCCCTTCTCCTATGGCTACACCTTC
CSVERSGPFSYGYTF
>TRBJ2-1|NA|NA|TRBV7-9
TGTGCCAGCAGCCCCTCGGGGGGCCAATACAATGAGCAGTTCTTC
CASSPSGGQYNEQFF
>TRBJ2-1|NA|TRBD1|TRBV10-3
TGTGCCATCAGTGAGTCGCAGGGGGTTGAGCAGTTCTTC
CAISESQGVEQFF
>TRBJ1-2|few|TRBD1|TRBV7-6
TGTGCCAGCAGCCCAGGACAGGCTCTTGGGTATGGCTACACCTTC
CASSPGQALGYGYTF
>TRBJ2-1|once|TRBD1|TRBV29-1
TGCAGCGTTGCAACTGGGACAGCCTACAATGAGCAGTTCTTC
CSVATGTAYNEQFF
>TRBJ1-3|once|NA|TRBV7-8
TGTGCCAGCAGTCGAAGCGGGGCACTATCGGGGAAGGGGAACACCATATATTTT
CASSRSGALSGKGNTIYF
>TRBJ2-5|NA|TRBD2|TRBV29-1
TGCAGCGCCGACCGGGGAGGGGAGACCCAGTACTTC
CSADRGGETQYF
>TRBJ2-5|NA|NA|TRBV29-1
TGCAGCGCCGGAGGGACGCTGTTAGAGACCCAGTACTTC
CSAGGTLLETQYF
>TRBJ1-1|NA|TRBD1|TRBV6-5
TGTGCCAGCAGTCGACAGGGGGCGCATGCTGAAGCTTTCTTT
CASSRQGAHAEAFF
>TRBJ1-1|NA|TRBD1|TRBV30
TGTGCCTCGGACAGGGCGGGGAACACTGAAGCTTTCTTT
CASDRAGNTEAFF
>TRBJ2-1|NA|TRBD2|TRBV5-6
TGTGCCAGCAGCCTTCTAGCGGGAGTAGGCAATGAGCAGTTCTTC
CASSLLAGVGNEQFF
>TRBJ1-1|NA|NA|TRBV7-9
TGTGCCAGCAGCTCACGACAGAGAATGAACACTGAAGCTTTCTTT
CASSSRQRMNTEAFF
>TRBJ2-2|NA|NA|TRBV7-6
TGTGCCAGCAGTTCGGGGGAGGCCGGGGAGCTGTTTTTT
CASSSGEAGELFF
>TRBJ2-3|NA|TRBD2|TRBV4-3
TGCGCCAGCAGCCAGCTAGCGGGGGTCACAGATACGCAGTATTTT
CASSQLAGVTDTQYF
>TRBJ1-2|few|NA|TRBV7-2
TGTGCCAGCAGCCTAACAGGGTATGGCTACACCTTC
CASSLTGYGYTF
>TRBJ2-3|NA|NA|TRBV19
TGTGCCAGTAGTACAACCAGGGCTTGGGATACGCAGTATTTT
CASSTTRAWDTQYF
>TRBJ2-7|NA|TRBD2|TRBV27
TGTGCCAGCAGTCGGGGGGAGTCCTACGAGCAGTACTTC
CASSRGESYEQYF
>TRBJ1-2|NA|TRBD1|TRBV29-1
TGCAGCGTTGTCGGGACAGGGGGCAGCTATGGCTACACCTTC
CSVVGTGGSYGYTF
>TRBJ2-2|NA|TRBD1|TRBV5-4
TGTGCCAGCAGCCAGGGACAGGGCGGCGGGGAGCTGTTTTTT
CASSQGQGGGELFF
>TRBJ1-2|NA|TRBD1|TRBV28
TGTGCCAGCAGTTCAACGACAGGGGCCAAATTCTATGGCTACACCTTC
CASSSTTGAKFYGYTF
>TRBJ2-7|NA|TRBD2|TRBV19
TGTGCCAGTAGTATTGATTCGAGCGGGGGTAGCTACGAGCAGTACTTC
CASSIDSSGGSYEQYF
>TRBJ2-7|NA|NA|TRBV5-1
TGCGCCAGCAGCTTTACAGGTTCCTACGAGCAGTACTTC
CASSFTGSYEQYF